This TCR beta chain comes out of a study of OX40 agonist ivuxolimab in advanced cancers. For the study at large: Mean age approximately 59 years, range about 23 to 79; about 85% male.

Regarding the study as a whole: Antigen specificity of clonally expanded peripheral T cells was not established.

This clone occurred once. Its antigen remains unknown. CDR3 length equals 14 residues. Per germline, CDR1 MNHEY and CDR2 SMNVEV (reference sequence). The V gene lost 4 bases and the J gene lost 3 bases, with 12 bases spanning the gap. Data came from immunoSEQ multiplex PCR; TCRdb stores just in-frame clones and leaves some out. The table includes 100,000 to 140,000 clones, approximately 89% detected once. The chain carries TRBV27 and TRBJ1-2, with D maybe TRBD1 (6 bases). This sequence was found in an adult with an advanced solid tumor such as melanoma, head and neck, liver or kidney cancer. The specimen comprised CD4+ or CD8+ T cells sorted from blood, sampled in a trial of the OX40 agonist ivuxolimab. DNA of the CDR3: TGTGCCAGCAGTTGGGGCTACAGGGACTATGGCTACACCTTC. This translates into CASSWGYRDYGYTF.